The present TCR beta chain was sequenced within a study of Ad26.COV2.S vaccination and SARS-CoV-2 variants. Germline loops: CDR1 SGHTA, CDR2 FQGNSA. CDR3 length: 16 residues. V gave up 3 bases and J gave up 5 bases, with 19 bases separating them. The method was immunoSEQ multiplex PCR; TCRdb's version includes in-frame clones alone and lacks a portion of them. This table has about 400,000 clones, about nine tenths appearing once. Regarding treatment: 19 received Ad26.COV2.S at low or high dose, single or two shots; five or six received placebo; per-sample allocation not given. Sampling was performed 63 days after the first vaccine or placebo injection.

The rearrangement uses TRBV7-2 and TRBJ2-5; D remains unclear. The TCR was taken from a person between 18 and 59 years old who received the Ad26.COV2.S COVID-19 vaccine or a placebo. Sequencing was performed on peripheral blood, taken in a trial of Ad26.COV2.S vaccine versus placebo. CDR3 sequence (DNA): TGTGCCAGCAGCTTTTGGGTCAGGCGAAGCACGGAGACCCAGTACTTC. Protein product: CASSFWVRRSTETQYF.